This T cell receptor beta chain was sequenced in a study of T cells in Graves' hyperthyroidism and ophthalmopathy. TCR beta CDR3 regions were amplified from RNA transcripts. The primer set for the first-round RT-PCR of the TCR CDR3 was HTBI. TCRdb analysed the multiplex PCR reads with MiXCR anew, one entry per CDR3 protein. The sample contains about 350,000 distinct CDR3 sequences, about a fifth of which appear only once. At least ten counts were recorded for this clonotype. Its antigen is undetermined. From germline, CDR1 is MNHEY and CDR2 SVGAGI. This CDR3 has 15 residues. Trimming stripped 1 base from V and 0 bases from J, with 7 bases between. Study-level points and caveats: Before onset, ophthalmopathy was predicted by the model a median roughly 6.4 months earlier.

Specimen: blood. This TCR was sampled from a woman aged 18-29 years with Graves' hyperthyroidism. V and J are TRBV6-5 and TRBJ1-5; D is unresolved. CDR3 in DNA: TGTGCCAGCAGTTACTGGAGCCGTAGCAATCAGCCCCAGCATTTT. Amino acids: CASSYWSRSNQPQHF.